One sample yielded the 8 T cell receptor beta chains listed below, sequenced in a study of OX40 agonist ivuxolimab in advanced cancers. Only in-frame clones appear in the TCRdb table, and some are missing; sequencing was by immunoSEQ multiplex PCR. The sample holds some 60,000 clones; about 90% are singletons and the top ten take about 1.8%. This sample comprised CD4+ or CD8+ T cells sorted from blood, obtained in a trial of the OX40 agonist ivuxolimab. These receptors all stem from an adult with an advanced solid tumor such as melanoma, head and neck, liver or kidney cancer.

The chain couples TRBV30 to TRBJ2-1, with 9 bases that match TRBD1. Germline loops: CDR1 GTSNPN, CDR2 SVGIG (reference sequence). V gave up 7 bases and J gave up 8 bases; unmatched junction bases: 6. The CDR3 loop spans 12 amino acids. The CDR3 DNA reads TGTGCCTCCGGGACAGGGATAGATGAGCAGTTCTTC. This codes for CASGTGIDEQFF.

The chain joins TRBV12-5 to TRBJ2-1; D not resolved. The V end was cut by 6 bases, the J end by 0 bases, with 9 bases between. CDR1 is LGHNT and CDR2 is FRNRAP in the germline V gene. CDR3 length: 14 residues. The CDR3 region has the DNA TGTGCTAGTGGGGTAGGTTTCTCCTACAATGAGCAGTTCTTC. Its protein is CASGVGFSYNEQFF.

The table lists this clone with a count of one. The genes are TRBV7-8 and TRBJ2-5, with D perhaps TRBD2 (8 bases). Germline V gene data show CDR1 as SGHVS and CDR2 as FQNEAQ. V was clipped by 0 bases and J by 5 bases, with 19 bases between them. This CDR3 spans 17 amino acids. Here the CDR3 DNA reads TGTGCCAGCAGCTTAGCTCTCCCGGGAGGGGGCAGGGAGACCCAGTACTTC. This translates into CASSLALPGGGRETQYF.

The chain has TRBV28 and TRBJ2-2; TRBD1 might be the D (7 bases). Germline V CDR1 and CDR2: MDHEN, SYDVKM. V was pared by 6 bases and J by 6 bases, with 14 bases between. This CDR3 comprises 14 residues. This chain's CDR3 is CASRKQGTPGELFF. The CDR3 DNA follows: TGTGCCAGCAGGAAACAGGGGACTCCCGGGGAGCTGTTTTTT.

This chain uses TRBV5-4 with TRBJ2-1, with 10 bases that match TRBD2. The CDR3 loop spans 16 amino acids. The V gene's germline CDR1 is SGHNT and CDR2 YYREEE (reference sequence). V lost 4 bases to trimming and J lost 8 bases; unmatched junction nucleotides: 12. CDR3 nucleotide sequence: TGTGCCAGCAGCCCGGGGAGGGCTAGCGGGAGAGATGAGCAGTTCTTC. Translation gives CASSPGRASGRDEQFF.

The chain links TRBV6-4 to TRBJ2-1, with TRBD1 identical over 9 bases. In germline, CDR1 is MRHNA, CDR2 SNTAGT. Trimming took 0 bases from V and 8 from J; bases not matched to a gene: 8. The CDR3 runs to 16 residues. The CDR3 reads CASSDSETGGFHEQFF. The CDR3 nucleotides read TGTGCCAGCAGTGACTCTGAGACAGGGGGGTTCCATGAGCAGTTCTTC.

The genes are TRBV11-1 and TRBJ1-1; the D gene is possibly TRBD1 (6 bases). Germline V gene sequence: CDR1 SGHAT, CDR2 FQDESV (reference sequence). This CDR3 is 13 amino acids long. V dropped 8 bases and J dropped 4 bases, with 14 bases sitting between them. Written as DNA, the CDR3 is TGTGCCAGCTGCAGGGGCGGGTTCACTGAAGCTTTCTTT. It codes for CASCRGGFTEAFF.

The rearrangement joins TRBV5-1 to TRBJ2-5; D is unresolved. The CDR3 runs to 13 residues. The germline V gene encodes CDR1 SGHRS and CDR2 YFSETQ. Trimming took off 4 bases at V and 5 bases at J, with 12 bases between the two ends. The CDR3: CASSPGPVETQYF. The CDR3 nucleotides are TGCGCCAGCAGCCCTGGACCAGTTGAGACCCAGTACTTC.